This entry features one T cell receptor beta chain sequence. Its antigen has not been determined. Base qualities are missing; no much larger clone stands one base away. The immunoSEQ Assay was used to immunosequence TCRbeta CDR3 regions from genomic DNA. Genomic DNA was amplified by bias-controlled multiplex PCR before high-throughput sequencing. For the original study's pipeline: To quantify the absolute abundance of each unique TCRbeta CDR3 region, the sequences were collapsed and filtered. Clonality was defined as 1 minus Pielou's evenness and was calculated using productive rearrangements only. Clones with significantly greater frequencies in on-treatment versus baseline samples were identified using a previously published method. The table was pulled from immuneACCESS by TCRdb, which kept in-frame rearrangements only. Such tables lose some clones; where checked, under half of the loss comes from unresolved V genes, and the rest has no known cause. V, J and clone size reflect that table, while D and trimming were determined from the DNA. This sample comprises about 17,000 clones, about 74% of them detected only once. The top ten clonotypes cover roughly 35% of the sample.

The source of the sample is a study of sequential checkpoint blockade in melanoma (dated by TCRdb to between 2018 and 2021). Broadly, across the study: In a 1:1 randomization, patients received either first-line nivolumab then ipilimumab (arm A) or ipilimumab then nivolumab (arm B). Maintenance nivolumab came after each of the two trial sequences. What the work shows at the level of the full study, not this receptor alone: Larger, independent patient cohorts are needed to validate the response-prediction model that combines TCR metrics and mutation burden.

The meaning of the sample's treatment or condition label: randomized to nivolumab then ipilimumab (arm A) or the reverse (arm B). None of the trial patients had been given prior DNA-damaging chemotherapy. On a FACS Aria II flow cytometer, live CD3+CD8+ cells that were negative for CD19 and CD56 were sorted from thawed PBMCs. CheckMate 064, a randomized, open-label phase II trial of sequential checkpoint blockade, was the source of the samples, all of which came from patients with melanoma. Peripheral blood mononuclear cells were collected by leukapheresis, purified using Ficoll-Paque, and frozen in human serum containing approximately 9.1% DMSO. Immediately after sorting, the purity of the sorted blood CD3+CD8+ cells was confirmed to be >98%, and DNA was then extracted. The receptor was isolated from a human donor with melanoma. Sequencing was performed on CD8+ T cells sorted from blood (inferred from file names), taken from a patient given nivolumab and ipilimumab in sequence.

The CDR3 in this case is CSIRLASNNEQFF. In nucleotide form, the sequence is TGCAGCATCAGACTAGCTTCCAACAATGAGCAGTTCTTC. The chain is made from TRBV29-1 and TRBJ2-1, and TRBD2 aligns with 7 junction nucleotides. Including cysteine and phenylalanine, the CDR3 has 13 amino acids. Only CDR3 DNA remains: 39 bases, in frame from the first base. Unmatched junction bases come to 9, with V trimmed by 8 bases and J by 5 bases. The CDR1 and CDR2 encoded by the germline V gene are SQVTM and ANQGSEA.